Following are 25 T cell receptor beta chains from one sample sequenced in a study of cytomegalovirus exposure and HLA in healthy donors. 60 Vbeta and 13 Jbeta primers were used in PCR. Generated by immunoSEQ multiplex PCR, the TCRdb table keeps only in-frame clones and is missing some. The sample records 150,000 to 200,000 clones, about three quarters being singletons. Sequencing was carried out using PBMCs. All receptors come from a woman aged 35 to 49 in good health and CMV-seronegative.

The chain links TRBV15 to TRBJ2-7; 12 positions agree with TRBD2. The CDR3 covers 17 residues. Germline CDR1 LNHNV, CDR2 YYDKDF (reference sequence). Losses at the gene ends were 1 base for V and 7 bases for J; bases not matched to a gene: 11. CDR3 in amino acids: CATSRGLAGAAGWEQYV. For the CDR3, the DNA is TGTGCCACCAGCAGAGGACTAGCGGGAGCCGCCGGGTGGGAGCAGTACGTC.

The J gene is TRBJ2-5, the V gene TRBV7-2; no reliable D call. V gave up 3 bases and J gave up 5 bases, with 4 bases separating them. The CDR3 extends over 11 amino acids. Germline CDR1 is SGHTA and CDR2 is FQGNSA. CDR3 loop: CASSFSETQYF. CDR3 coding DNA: TGTGCCAGCAGCTTCTCGGAGACCCAGTACTTC.

The CDR3 DNA is TGCGCCAGCAGCCGGTCAGAGGGGGCAGGGTGGTACACTGAAGCTTTCTTT. It yields the protein CASSRSEGAGWYTEAFF. The chain recombines TRBV4-1 with TRBJ1-1, with TRBD1 matching 7 bases. CDR3 length: 17 amino acids. Per germline, CDR1 MGHRA and CDR2 YSYEKL. Losses at the gene ends were 4 bases for V and 3 bases for J; bases not matched to a gene: 14.

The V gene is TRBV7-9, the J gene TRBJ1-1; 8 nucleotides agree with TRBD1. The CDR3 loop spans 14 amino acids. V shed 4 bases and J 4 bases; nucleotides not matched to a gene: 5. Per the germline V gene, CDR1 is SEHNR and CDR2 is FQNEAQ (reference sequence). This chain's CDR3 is CASSSQGGITEAFF. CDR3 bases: TGTGCCAGCAGCTCACAGGGGGGGATCACTGAAGCTTTCTTT.

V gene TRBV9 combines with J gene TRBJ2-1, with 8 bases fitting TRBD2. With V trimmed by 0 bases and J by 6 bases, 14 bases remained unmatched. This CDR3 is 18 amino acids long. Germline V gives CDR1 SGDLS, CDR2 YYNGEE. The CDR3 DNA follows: TGTGCCAGCAGCGTAGGACCTGGCTTTAGCGGGACCTTCAATGAGCAGTTCTTC. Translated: CASSVGPGFSGTFNEQFF. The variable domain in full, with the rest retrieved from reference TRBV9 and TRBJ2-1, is DSGVTQTPKHLITATGQRVTLRCSPRSGDLSVYWYQQSLDQGLQFLIQYYNGEERAKGNILERFSAQQFPDLHSELNLSSLELGDSALYFCASSVGPGFSGTFNEQFFGPGTRLTVL.

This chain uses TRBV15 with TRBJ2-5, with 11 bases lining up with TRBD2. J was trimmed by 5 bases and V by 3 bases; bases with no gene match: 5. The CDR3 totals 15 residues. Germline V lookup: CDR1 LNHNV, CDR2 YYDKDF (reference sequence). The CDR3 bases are TGTGCCACCAGCAGTCTAGCGGGAGGTGGGGAGACCCAGTACTTC. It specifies CATSSLAGGGETQYF.

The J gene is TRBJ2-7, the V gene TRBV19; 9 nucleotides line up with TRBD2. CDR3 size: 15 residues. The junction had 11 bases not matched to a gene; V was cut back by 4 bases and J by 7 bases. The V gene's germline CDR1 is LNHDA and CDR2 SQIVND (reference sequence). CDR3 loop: CASSTLSGSRGEQYF. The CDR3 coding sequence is TGTGCCAGTAGTACTCTTAGCGGGAGTCGGGGTGAGCAGTACTTC.

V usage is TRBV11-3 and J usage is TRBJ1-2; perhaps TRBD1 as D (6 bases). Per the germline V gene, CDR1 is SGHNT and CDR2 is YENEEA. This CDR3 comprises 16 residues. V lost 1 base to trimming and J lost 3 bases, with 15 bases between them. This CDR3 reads CASSLAPGASDYGYTF. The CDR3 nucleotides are TGTGCCAGCAGCTTAGCTCCAGGGGCGTCGGACTATGGCTACACCTTC.

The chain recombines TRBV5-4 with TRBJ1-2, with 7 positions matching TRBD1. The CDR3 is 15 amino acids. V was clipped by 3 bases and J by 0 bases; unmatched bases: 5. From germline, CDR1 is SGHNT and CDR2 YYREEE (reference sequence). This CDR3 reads CASSSGTAANYGYTF. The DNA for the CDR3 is TGTGCCAGCAGCTCCGGGACAGCGGCTAACTATGGCTACACCTTC.

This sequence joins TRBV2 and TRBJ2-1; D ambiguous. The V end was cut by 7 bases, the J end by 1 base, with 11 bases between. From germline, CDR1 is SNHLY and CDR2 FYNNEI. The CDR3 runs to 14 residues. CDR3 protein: CASNGLASYNEQFF. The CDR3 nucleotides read TGTGCCAGCAACGGGTTAGCTTCCTACAATGAGCAGTTCTTC.

The CDR3 here is CASFRTSGSTDTQYF. Here the CDR3 DNA reads TGTGCCAGCTTTCGGACTAGCGGGAGCACAGATACGCAGTATTTT. The chain combines TRBV2 with TRBJ2-3; 11 nucleotides agree with TRBD2. The V segment lost 8 bases and the J segment 0 bases; nucleotides outside the gene matches: 4. The CDR3 covers 15 residues. CDR1 is SNHLY, CDR2 FYNNEI, per germline.

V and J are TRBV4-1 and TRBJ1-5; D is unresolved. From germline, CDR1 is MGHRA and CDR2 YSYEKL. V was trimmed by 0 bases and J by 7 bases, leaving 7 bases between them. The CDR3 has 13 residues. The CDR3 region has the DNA TGCGCCAGCAGCCAAGAGCTAAGCCAGCCCCAGCATTTT. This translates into CASSQELSQPQHF.

CDR3 region: CASSSSGFQETQYF. The CDR3 DNA sequence: TGTGCCAGCAGCTCATCAGGATTCCAAGAGACCCAGTACTTC. The rearrangement uses TRBV11-3 and TRBJ2-5, with no clear D. Trimming pared 4 bases from V and 1 base from J, leaving 10 bases between. The germline V gene has CDR1 SGHNT and CDR2 YENEEA. This CDR3 spans 14 amino acids.

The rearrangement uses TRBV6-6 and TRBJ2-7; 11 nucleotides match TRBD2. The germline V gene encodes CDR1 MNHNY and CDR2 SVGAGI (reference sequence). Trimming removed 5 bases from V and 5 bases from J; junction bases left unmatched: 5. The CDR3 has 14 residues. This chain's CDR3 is CASSLAGGEDEQYF. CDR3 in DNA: TGTGCCAGCAGTCTAGCGGGAGGTGAGGACGAGCAGTACTTC.

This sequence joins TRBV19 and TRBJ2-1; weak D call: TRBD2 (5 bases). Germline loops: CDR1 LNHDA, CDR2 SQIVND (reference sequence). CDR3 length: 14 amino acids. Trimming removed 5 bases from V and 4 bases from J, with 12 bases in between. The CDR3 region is CASSGSSLYNEQFF. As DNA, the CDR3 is TGTGCCAGTAGTGGGTCTAGCCTATACAATGAGCAGTTCTTC.

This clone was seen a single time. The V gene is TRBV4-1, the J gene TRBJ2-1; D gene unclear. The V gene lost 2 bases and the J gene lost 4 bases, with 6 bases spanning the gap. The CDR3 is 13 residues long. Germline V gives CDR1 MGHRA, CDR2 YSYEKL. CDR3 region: CASSQYRYNEQFF. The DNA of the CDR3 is TGCGCCAGCAGCCAATATAGATACAATGAGCAGTTCTTC.

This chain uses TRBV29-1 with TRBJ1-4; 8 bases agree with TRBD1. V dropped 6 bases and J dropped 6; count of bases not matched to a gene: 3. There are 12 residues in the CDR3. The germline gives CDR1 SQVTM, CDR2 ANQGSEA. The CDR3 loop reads CSVGQGDEKLFF. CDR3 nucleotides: TGCAGCGTCGGACAGGGAGATGAAAAACTGTTTTTT.

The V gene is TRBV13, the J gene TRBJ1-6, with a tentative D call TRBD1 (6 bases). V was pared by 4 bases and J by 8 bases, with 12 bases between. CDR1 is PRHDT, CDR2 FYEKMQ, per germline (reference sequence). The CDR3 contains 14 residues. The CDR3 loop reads CASSWGLPHSPLHF. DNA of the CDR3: TGTGCCAGCAGCTGGGGGCTTCCCCATTCACCCCTCCACTTT.

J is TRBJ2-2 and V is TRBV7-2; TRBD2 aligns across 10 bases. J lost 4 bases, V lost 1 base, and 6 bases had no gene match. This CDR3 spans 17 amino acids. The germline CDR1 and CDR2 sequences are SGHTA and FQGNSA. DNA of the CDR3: TGTGCCAGCAGCTTAGGAGCGGGAGGGATGGGCACCGGGGAGCTGTTTTTT. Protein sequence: CASSLGAGGMGTGELFF.

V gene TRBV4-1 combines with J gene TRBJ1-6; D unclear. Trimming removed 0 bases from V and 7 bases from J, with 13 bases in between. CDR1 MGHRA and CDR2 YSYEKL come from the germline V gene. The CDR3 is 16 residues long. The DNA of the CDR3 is TGCGCCAGCAGCCAAGATCATGAGGGCTTAAATTCACCCCTCCACTTT. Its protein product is CASSQDHEGLNSPLHF.

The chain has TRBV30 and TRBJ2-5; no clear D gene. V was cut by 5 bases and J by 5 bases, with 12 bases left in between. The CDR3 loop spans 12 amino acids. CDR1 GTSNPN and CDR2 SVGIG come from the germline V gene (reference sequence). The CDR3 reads CAWASSRETQYF. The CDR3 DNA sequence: TGTGCCTGGGCTAGTAGTAGGGAGACCCAGTACTTC.

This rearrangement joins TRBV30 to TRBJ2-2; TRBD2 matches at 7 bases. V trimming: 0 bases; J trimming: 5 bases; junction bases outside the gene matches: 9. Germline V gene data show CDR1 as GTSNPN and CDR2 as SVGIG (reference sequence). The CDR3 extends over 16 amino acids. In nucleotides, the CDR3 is TGTGCCTGGAGTGTAGGCGCGGGAGAGAATACCGGGGAGCTGTTTTTT. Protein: CAWSVGAGENTGELFF.

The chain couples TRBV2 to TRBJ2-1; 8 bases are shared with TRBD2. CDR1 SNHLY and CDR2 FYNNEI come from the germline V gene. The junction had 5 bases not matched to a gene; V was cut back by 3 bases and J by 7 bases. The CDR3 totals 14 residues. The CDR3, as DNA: TGTGCCAGCAGTGACGGGAGGGCCGAAAATGAGCAGTTCTTC. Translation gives CASSDGRAENEQFF.

CDR3 nucleotide sequence: TGTGCCAGCAGCTCTTCAGGATCAGGCGTAGAACTGTTTTTT. This codes for CASSSSGSGVELFF. The chain is built from TRBV7-9 and TRBJ1-4; no clear D gene. Germline assignment: CDR1 SEHNR and CDR2 FQNEAQ (reference sequence). The CDR3 loop spans 14 amino acids. The V end was cut by 4 bases, the J end by 12 bases, with 18 bases between.

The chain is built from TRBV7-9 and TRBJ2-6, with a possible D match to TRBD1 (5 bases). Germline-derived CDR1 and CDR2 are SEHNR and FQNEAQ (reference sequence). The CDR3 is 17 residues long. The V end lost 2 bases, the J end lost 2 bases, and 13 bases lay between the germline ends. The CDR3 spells CASSLPIRGPGANVLTF. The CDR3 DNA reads TGTGCCAGCAGCTTACCGATAAGGGGCCCTGGGGCCAACGTCCTGACTTTC.